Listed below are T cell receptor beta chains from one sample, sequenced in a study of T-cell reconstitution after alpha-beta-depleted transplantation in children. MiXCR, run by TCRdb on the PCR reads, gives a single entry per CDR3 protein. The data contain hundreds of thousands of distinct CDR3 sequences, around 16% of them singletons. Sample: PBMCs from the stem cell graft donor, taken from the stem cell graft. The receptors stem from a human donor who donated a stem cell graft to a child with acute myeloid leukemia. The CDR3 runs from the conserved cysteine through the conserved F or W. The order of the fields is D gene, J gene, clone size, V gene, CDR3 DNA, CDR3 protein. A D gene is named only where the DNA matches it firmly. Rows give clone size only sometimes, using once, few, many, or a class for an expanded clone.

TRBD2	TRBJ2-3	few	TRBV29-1	TGCAGCATAAGCGGGGGGGCGGGGACAGATACGCAGTATTTT	CSISGGAGTDTQYF
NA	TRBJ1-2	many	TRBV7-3	TGTGCCAGCAGCTTACTTTCTCTTCCGAACAGGTCACCAAATGGCTACACCTTC	CASSLLSLPNRSPNGYTF
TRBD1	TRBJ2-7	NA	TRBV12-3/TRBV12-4	TGTGCCAGCAGTCTGGGGACAGGTTTCGCTTCCTACGAGCAGTACTTC	CASSLGTGFASYEQYF
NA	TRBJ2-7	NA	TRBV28	TGTGCCATGGGCCCCGGGCCCCGCTGCTACGAGCAGTACTTC	CAMGPGPRCYEQYF
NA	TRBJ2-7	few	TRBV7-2	TGTGCCAGCAGCTTAGGAGCGGAACTCCGGGTCTACGGGCAGTACTTC	CASSLGAELRVYGQYF
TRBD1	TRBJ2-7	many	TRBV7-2	TGTGCCAGCAGCTCGGGACAGGGAGCCAGGGTGCAGTACTTC	CASSSGQGARVQYF
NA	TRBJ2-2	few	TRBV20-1	TGCAGTGCTAGAGAACAGGGATCCGGGGAGCTGTTTTTT	CSAREQGSGELFF
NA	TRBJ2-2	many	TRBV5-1	TGCGCCAGCAGCGGGGCGACCGGGGAGCTGTTTTTT	CASSGATGELFF
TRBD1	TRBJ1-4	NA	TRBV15	TGTGCCACCAGCAGCGACAGGGTGGGGGAAAAACTGTTTTTT	CATSSDRVGEKLFF
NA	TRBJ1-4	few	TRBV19	TGTGCCAGTAGTATCGGCGAAGGGCCCACCGCAACTAATGAAAAACTGTTTTTT	CASSIGEGPTATNEKLFF
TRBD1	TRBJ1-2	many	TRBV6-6	TGTGCCAGCGATGACAGGGCCTATGGCTACACCTTC	CASDDRAYGYTF
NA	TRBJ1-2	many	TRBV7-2	TGTGCCAGCAGCTTTTCACGGGCCTCCTATGGCTACACCTTC	CASSFSRASYGYTF
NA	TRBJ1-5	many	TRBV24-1	TGTGCCACCAGTGATCCCAACAGGGCTGCCCAGCATTTT	CATSDPNRAAQHF
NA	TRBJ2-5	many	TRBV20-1	TGCAGTGCTAGAAACAGGCGGCGGAAAGAGACCCAGTACTTC	CSARNRRRKETQYF
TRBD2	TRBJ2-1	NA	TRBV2	TGTGCCAGCAGTCCGATCCACCTTATAGCGGGGGCGACCTACAATGAGCAGTTCTTC	CASSPIHLIAGATYNEQFF
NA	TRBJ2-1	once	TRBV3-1	TGTGCCAGCAGCCACGACGTTAGCTCCTACAATGAGCAGTTCTTC	CASSHDVSSYNEQFF
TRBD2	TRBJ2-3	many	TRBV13	TGTGCCAGCAGCCAAGGGATAGCGGGGGGGATCACAGATACGCAGTATTTT	CASSQGIAGGITDTQYF
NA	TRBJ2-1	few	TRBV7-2	TGTGCCAGCAGCTTAGTGCCGGGGGAGGAGCAGTTCTTC	CASSLVPGEEQFF
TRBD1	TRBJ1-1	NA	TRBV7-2	TGTGCCAGCAGCTTAGCCCACCCTTTCCAGGGGGGAGGAATCACTGAAGCTTTCTTT	CASSLAHPFQGGGITEAFF
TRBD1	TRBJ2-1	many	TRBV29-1	TGCAGCGTTGAAGCCTGGTCTCAGGGGGCCCCCTACAATGAGCAGTTCTTC	CSVEAWSQGAPYNEQFF
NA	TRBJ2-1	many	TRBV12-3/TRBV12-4	TGTGCCAGCAAGGCTGGGCGGGAGCAGTTCTTC	CASKAGREQFF
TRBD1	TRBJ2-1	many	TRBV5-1	TGCGCCAGCAGCTTGCAGGGGGCGAACAATGAGCAGTTCTTC	CASSLQGANNEQFF
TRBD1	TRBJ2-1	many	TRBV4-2	TGTGCCAGCAGCCAAACAAGGACAGGCTCCTACAATGAGCAGTTCTTC	CASSQTRTGSYNEQFF
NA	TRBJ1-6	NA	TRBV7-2	TGTGCCAGCAGCTTAAGAGGGGACTACTATAATTCACCCCTCCACTTT	CASSLRGDYYNSPLHF
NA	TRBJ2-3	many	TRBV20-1	TGCAGTGCTACTTTGACAGTTCCCACAGATACGCAGTATTTT	CSATLTVPTDTQYF
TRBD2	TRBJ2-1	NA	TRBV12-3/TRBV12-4	TGTGCCAGCCGCTCGGGACTAGCGGGGGGGTTTCAAAATGAGCAGTTCTTC	CASRSGLAGGFQNEQFF
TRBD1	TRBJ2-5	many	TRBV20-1	TGCAGTGCTCCCCGGACAGGGGAGACCCAGTACTTC	CSAPRTGETQYF
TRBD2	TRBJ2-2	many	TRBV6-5	TGTGCCAGCAGTTACGCGCCGGGACTATTCGACACCGGGGAGCTGTTTTTT	CASSYAPGLFDTGELFF
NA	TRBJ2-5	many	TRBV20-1	TGCAGTGTCAGGGGGGAGGAGACCCAGTACTTC	CSVRGEETQYF
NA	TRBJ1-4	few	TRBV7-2	TGTGCCAGCAGTTCGACTTCTAAAACGGAAAAACTGTTTTTT	CASSSTSKTEKLFF
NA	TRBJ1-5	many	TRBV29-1	TGCAGCGTTGAATTCAAGAGCAATCAGCCCCAGCATTTT	CSVEFKSNQPQHF
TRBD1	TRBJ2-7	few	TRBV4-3	TGCGCCAGCAGCCAGGCCGGGACAGGGGCTTACGAGCAGTACTTC	CASSQAGTGAYEQYF
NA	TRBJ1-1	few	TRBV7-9	TGTGCCAGCAGCTTACTCCCTGAAGCTTTCTTT	CASSLLPEAFF
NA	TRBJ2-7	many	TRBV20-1	TGCAGTGCTAGTCTCGGGGGTCCCTACGAGCAGTACTTC	CSASLGGPYEQYF
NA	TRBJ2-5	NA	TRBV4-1	TGCGCCAGCAGCCAAGTGTCAGGGAAGGGAAAGACCCAGTACTTC	CASSQVSGKGKTQYF
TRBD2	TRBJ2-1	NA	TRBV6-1	TGTGCCAGCAGTGAATTGGGACTAGCGGCGATATACAATGAGCAGTTCTTC	CASSELGLAAIYNEQFF
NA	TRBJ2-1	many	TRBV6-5	TGTGCCAGCAGTTACAACAGCTACAATGAGCAGTTCTTC	CASSYNSYNEQFF
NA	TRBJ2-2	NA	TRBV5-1	TGCGCCAGCAGCTTGGGCGGGCACGCGAACACCGGGGAGCTGTTTTTT	CASSLGGHANTGELFF
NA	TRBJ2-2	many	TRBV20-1	TGCAGTGCTATCGGTGCCGGGGAGCTGTTTTTT	CSAIGAGELFF
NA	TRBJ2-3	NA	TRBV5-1	TGCGCCAGCAGCGACACAGGGTCTGGCACAGATACGCAGTATTTT	CASSDTGSGTDTQYF
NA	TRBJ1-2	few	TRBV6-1	TGTGCCAGCAGACTAACTCGGCAGGGCCAAGGCTATGGCTACACCTTC	CASRLTRQGQGYGYTF